This record covers a single T cell receptor (beta chain). CDR3 length: 16 amino acids. The junction had 7 bases not matched to a gene; V was cut back by 0 bases and J by 2 bases. The sample belongs to a study of blood T cell repertoires in COVID-19. At the level of the study: Samples taken during acute and convalescent COVID-19 were collected in the United States, Italy and Spain. PBMCs, B-cell-depleted T cells, or T cells provided the cDNA or gDNA that made up the material.

In the original analysis: It was from reference gene primer amplification that nucleated cell counts were estimated. Assay: immunoSEQ multiplex PCR; the TCRdb copy retains only in-frame clones and omits some. For V, J and clone size, that table is used; D and trimming come from the DNA. Found here are 88,000 or so clones, less than 90% of them singletons; the top ten hold 7% to 7.5%. V is TRBV23-1 and J is TRBJ2-7; 7 bases fit TRBD2. TRBV23-1 is an ORF, with its function uncertain. This TCR was recovered from a man in his fifties or sixties with acute or convalescent COVID-19. The source material was peripheral blood. CDR3 sequence (DNA): TGCGCCAGCAGTCAATCTGGGAGGGTTGCGGCCTACGAGCAGTACTTC. Protein: CASSQSGRVAAYEQYF.